This T cell receptor (beta chain) was recovered during a study of beta chain features in type 1 diabetes. Overall study results and limits: For type 1 diabetes patients, VDJ junctions showed fewer insertions and more deletions. Naive, central memory and regulatory TCRB repertoires appeared more similar among patients than healthy donors. Shorter TCRB CDR3s, moderately but significantly so, were found in Type 1 diabetes patients in all four CD4+ subsets.

Notes on this clone: Antigen specificity is unknown.

The V gene's germline CDR1 is KGHSH and CDR2 LQKENI. The CDR3 runs 16 residues. With 3 bases removed from V and 0 bases from J, the gap between germline ends came to 12 bases. Isolation of CD4+ naive, central memory, regulatory and stem cell-like memory cells was achieved by sorting via CD45RO/CCR7/CD25/CD127/CD95/CD27. The investigators reverse transcribed all of the isolated RNA, so they sequenced expressed TCRB transcripts. Using immunoSEQ multiplex PCR, the repertoire was profiled, and TCRdb retains in-frame clones only, with some absent. This sample yields about 330,000 clones, of which 11% are seen a single time; about 0.015% belongs to the top ten.

This chain links TRBV18 with TRBJ1-3; the D is unclear. Sequencing was done on a sample of naive CD4+ T cells from blood. The clonotype originates from a woman aged 25 to 39 in good health. In nucleotides, the CDR3 is TGTGCCAGCTCACCGGCAGACTCGAGCTCTGGAAACACCATATATTTT. It is translated as CASSPADSSSGNTIYF.